The 32 T cell receptor beta chains listed next were all sequenced from one sample in a study of cytomegalovirus exposure and HLA in healthy donors. Generated by immunoSEQ multiplex PCR, the TCRdb table keeps only in-frame clones and is missing some. This table holds some 60,000 clones, 90% to 96% found once. Source material: PBMCs. The receptors stem from a man aged 18 to 30 in good health and CMV-seronegative.

Turning to this clone: One junction end disagrees with the germline gene, perhaps due to a read error. The V gene is TRBV11-2, the J gene TRBJ1-1; TRBD1 aligns across 9 bases. Germline loops: CDR1 SGHAT, CDR2 FQNNGV. The CDR3 has 17 amino acids. The CDR3 nucleotides read TGTGCCAGCAGCCCCGGGGGACAGGGATCTTTGAAGACTGAAGCTTTCTTT. Translation: CASSPGGQGSLKTEAFF. The full variable domain, rest sourced from reference TRBV11-2 and TRBJ1-1, is EAGVAQSPRYKIIEKRQSVAFWCNPISGHATLYWYQQILGQGPKLLIQFQNNGVVDDSQLPKDRFSAERLKGVDSTLKIQPAKLEDSAVYLCASSPGGQGSLKTEAFFGQGTRLTVV.

J is TRBJ1-4 and V is TRBV11-2, with D possibly TRBD1 on 5 matching bases. Trimming stripped 2 bases from V and 7 bases from J, with 14 bases between. This CDR3 comprises 15 residues. Per the germline V gene, CDR1 is SGHAT and CDR2 is FQNNGV. CDR3 DNA: TGTGCCAGCAGCTTACTCGGGGGTCCTTCTGAAAAACTGTTTTTT. This translates into CASSLLGGPSEKLFF.

The chain joins TRBV28 to TRBJ2-1; 15 bases fit TRBD2. The V gene end was trimmed by 2 bases and the J gene end by 9 bases; junction bases not matched to a gene: 8. The CDR3 has 17 amino acids. Germline V lookup: CDR1 MDHEN, CDR2 SYDVKM. CDR3 loop: CASSLKSGTSGRIEQFF. CDR3 in DNA: TGTGCCAGCAGTTTAAAGTCGGGGACTAGCGGGAGGATTGAGCAGTTCTTC.

The chain links TRBV30 to TRBJ2-7; D gene uncertain. V was shortened by 1 base and J by 4 bases, with 14 bases between the two germline ends. Germline V CDR1 and CDR2: GTSNPN, SVGIG (reference sequence). There are 14 residues in the CDR3. This CDR3 reads CAWSDPRSVYEQYF. Here the CDR3 DNA reads TGTGCCTGGAGTGATCCTAGGAGTGTTTACGAGCAGTACTTC.

This sequence joins TRBV7-9 and TRBJ1-3, with a possible D match to TRBD1 (6 bases). Germline CDR1 SEHNR, CDR2 FQNEAQ (reference sequence). This CDR3 has 15 residues. Between the trimmed V and J ends, which lost 0 bases and 6 bases, there was a span of 12 bases. CDR3 coding DNA: TGTGCCAGCAGCTTAGCGATACAGGGCTTAAACACCATATATTTT. Translated: CASSLAIQGLNTIYF. Looking up the rest from reference TRBV7-9 and TRBJ1-3 gives the full variable domain: DTGVSQNPRHKITKRGQNVTFRCDPISEHNRLYWYRQTLGQGPEFLTYFQNEAQLEKSRLLSDRFSAERPKGSFSTLEIQRTEQGDSAMYLCASSLAIQGLNTIYFGEGSWLTVV.

The chain carries TRBV29-1 and TRBJ2-5, with 15 bases fitting TRBD2. The V gene's germline CDR1 is SQVTM and CDR2 ANQGSEA. The trim removed 0 bases at V and 5 bases at J, leaving 10 bases unmatched. The CDR3 contains 18 residues. CDR3 DNA: TGCAGCGTTGAAGATCTTTCGGGACTAGCGGGAGGTTGGGAGACCCAGTACTTC. It specifies CSVEDLSGLAGGWETQYF.

The chain links TRBV19 to TRBJ2-1, with 8 bases matching TRBD2. Germline values: CDR1 LNHDA, CDR2 SQIVND (reference sequence). The CDR3 contains 15 residues. The V gene end was trimmed by 7 bases and the J gene end by 8 bases; junction bases not matched to a gene: 13. The CDR3 DNA reads as TGTGCCAGTACGGTTAGAGCGGGAGTGGGTTATGAGCAGTTCTTC. It yields the protein CASTVRAGVGYEQFF.

The sample holds one count of this clone. The rearrangement uses TRBV28 and TRBJ2-3; 9 bases are a match to TRBD2. J gave up 4 bases and V 7 bases, and 9 bases lay outside the gene matches. The germline V gene encodes CDR1 MDHEN and CDR2 SYDVKM. The CDR3 runs to 15 residues. CDR3 sequence: CASTPSGIPPDTQYF. The CDR3 DNA reads as TGTGCCAGCACCCCTAGCGGGATCCCCCCAGATACGCAGTATTTT. Full variable domain (outside the CDR3, taken from reference TRBV28 and TRBJ2-3): DVKVTQSSRYLVKRTGEKVFLECVQDMDHENMFWYRQDPGLGLRLIYFSYDVKMKEKGDIPEGYSVSREKKERFSLILESASTNQTSMYLCASTPSGIPPDTQYFGPGTRLTVL.

This clone has only one observation. V gene TRBV6-1 combines with J gene TRBJ2-7, with 8 nucleotides matching TRBD1. Losses at the gene ends were 2 bases for V and 9 bases for J; bases not matched to a gene: 6. This CDR3 region has 13 residues. The germline V gene has CDR1 MNHNS and CDR2 SASEGT. The CDR3 spells CASSETTGVLQYF. CDR3 in DNA: TGTGCCAGCAGTGAAACGACAGGGGTATTGCAGTACTTC.

V is TRBV19 and J is TRBJ2-5, with TRBD2 matching 11 bases. This CDR3 region has 16 residues. The germline V gene encodes CDR1 LNHDA and CDR2 SQIVND (reference sequence). With V trimmed by 3 bases and J by 2 bases, 5 bases remained unmatched. CDR3 bases: TGTGCCAGTAGTATCACGGGACTAGCGGTTCAAGAGACCCAGTACTTC. Encoded protein: CASSITGLAVQETQYF. The full variable domain, its missing parts supplied by reference TRBV19 and TRBJ2-5, is DGGITQSPKYLFRKEGQNVTLSCEQNLNHDAMYWYRQDPGQGLRLIYYSQIVNDFQKGDIAEGYSVSREKKESFPLTVTSAQKNPTAFYLCASSITGLAVQETQYFGPGTRLLVL.

The J gene is TRBJ2-1, the V gene TRBV6-1; 8 bases agree with TRBD2. V lost 7 bases and J lost 0; bases outside the gene matches: 5. This CDR3 has 15 residues. Germline CDR1 and CDR2: MNHNS and SASEGT. The CDR3 DNA sequence: TGTGCCAGCAACCTAGCGGGCAGCTCCTACAATGAGCAGTTCTTC. Translating gives CASNLAGSSYNEQFF.

The CDR3 region has the DNA TGTGCCAGCAGTTTCGCAAGCGGGAGTTACGAGCAGTACTTC. Translating gives CASSFASGSYEQYF. V gene TRBV27 combines with J gene TRBJ2-7; the match to TRBD2 covers 8 bases. J was trimmed by 4 bases and V by 3 bases; bases with no gene match: 5. This CDR3 has 14 amino acids. CDR1 is MNHEY and CDR2 is SMNVEV in the germline V gene (reference sequence).

This chain connects TRBV5-1 to TRBJ2-3; a possible D gene is TRBD1 (6 bases). V was clipped by 4 bases and J by 1 base, with 19 bases between them. CDR1 is SGHRS and CDR2 is YFSETQ in the germline V gene. The CDR3 extends over 17 amino acids. The CDR3 spells CASSHAWGQPGTDTQYF. The CDR3 DNA follows: TGCGCCAGCAGCCACGCCTGGGGGCAACCGGGCACAGATACGCAGTATTTT. Full variable domain (remainder filled in from reference TRBV5-1 and TRBJ2-3): KAGVTQTPRYLIKTRGQQVTLSCSPISGHRSVSWYQQTPGQGLQFLFEYFSETQRNKGNFPGRFSGRQFSNSRSEMNVSTLELGDSALYLCASSHAWGQPGTDTQYFGPGTRLTVL.

The chain has TRBV14 and TRBJ2-1, with a possible D match to TRBD1 (6 bases). Germline V gene sequence: CDR1 SGHDN, CDR2 FVKESK. The CDR3 is 15 residues long. Trimming removed 1 base from V and 7 bases from J, with 14 bases in between. DNA for the CDR3: TGTGCCAGCAGCCAAGGGGACACGGAAGGGAATGAGCAGTTCTTC. Residues: CASSQGDTEGNEQFF.

This clone was seen only once. V and J are TRBV10-3 and TRBJ2-7; 10 bases map to TRBD2. The V gene's germline CDR1 is ENHRY and CDR2 SYGVKD. The ends lost 6 bases at V and 2 bases at J; junction bases unmatched: 7. The CDR3 totals 15 residues. The CDR3, as DNA: TGTGCCATCAGGACCGGGACTAGCGCTACCTACGAGCAGTACTTC. Translated, it gives CAIRTGTSATYEQYF.

The chain couples TRBV27 to TRBJ2-3, with no clear D. Trimming removed 4 bases at V and 2 bases at J, with 4 bases between. CDR1 and CDR2 from the germline V gene are MNHEY and SMNVEV (reference sequence). This CDR3 region has 12 residues. The chain's CDR3 is CASSSHTDTQYF. In DNA form, the CDR3 reads TGTGCCAGCAGTTCCCACACAGATACGCAGTATTTT.

This sequence joins TRBV18 and TRBJ2-3, with TRBD2 matching over 8 bases. J lost 0 bases, V lost 11 bases, and 7 bases had no gene match. Germline V gene lookup returns CDR1 KGHSH and CDR2 LQKENI. This CDR3 contains 14 residues. The CDR3 is CAGAPSGSTDTQYF. The CDR3, as DNA: TGTGCCGGTGCCCCTAGCGGGAGCACAGATACGCAGTATTTT.

The chain links TRBV10-3 to TRBJ2-1, with 9 positions matching TRBD2. Germline-derived CDR1 and CDR2 are ENHRY and SYGVKD. CDR3 length: 15 amino acids. J gave up 3 bases and V 9 bases, and 9 bases lay outside the gene matches. CDR3 coding DNA: TGTGCCATTACCTCGGGGACTAGCTTCTACAATGAGCAGTTCTTC. Encoded protein: CAITSGTSFYNEQFF.

The rearrangement uses TRBV4-3 and TRBJ2-1, with a tentative D call TRBD2 (5 bases). The V end lost 0 bases, the J end lost 4 bases, and 19 bases lay between the germline ends. The CDR3 extends over 18 amino acids. Germline lookup yields CDR1 LGHNA and CDR2 YSLEER. CDR3 sequence (DNA): TGCGCCAGCAGCCAAGATCGCCGGAGGTCCTTCTCATACAATGAGCAGTTCTTC. This codes for CASSQDRRRSFSYNEQFF.

The rearrangement links TRBV5-1 to TRBJ1-2; the D is unclear. This CDR3 contains 13 residues. From germline, CDR1 is SGHRS and CDR2 YFSETQ. V was cut by 0 bases and J by 4 bases, with 7 bases left in between. The CDR3 DNA reads as TGCGCCAGCAGCTTGGACCACTCCTATGGCTACACCTTC. Amino acids: CASSLDHSYGYTF.

The genes are TRBV2 and TRBJ1-2, with 12 bases identical to TRBD1. The V gene's germline CDR1 is SNHLY and CDR2 FYNNEI. The V gene end was trimmed by 4 bases and the J gene end by 5 bases; junction bases not matched to a gene: 8. The CDR3 has 16 residues. This chain's CDR3 is CASSVGTGGGAYGYTF. DNA for the CDR3: TGTGCCAGCAGTGTTGGGACAGGGGGCGGAGCGTATGGCTACACCTTC.

The J gene is TRBJ2-5, the V gene TRBV7-8; 11 nucleotides match TRBD2. The CDR3 length is 17 residues. Germline assignment: CDR1 SGHVS and CDR2 FQNEAQ. V was clipped by 4 bases and J by 1 base; unmatched bases: 8. DNA for the CDR3: TGTGCCAGCAGCTCGGGACTAGCGGAGCCATTCCAAGAGACCCAGTACTTC. Protein: CASSSGLAEPFQETQYF.

The V and J genes are TRBV27 and TRBJ2-7; 12 bases map to TRBD2. CDR3 length equals 15 residues. The germline CDR1 and CDR2 sequences are MNHEY and SMNVEV (reference sequence). The ends lost 2 bases at V and 4 bases at J; junction bases unmatched: 3. The CDR3 loop is CASSLGTSGSYEQYF. The CDR3 nucleotides are TGTGCCAGCAGTTTAGGGACTAGCGGGTCATACGAGCAGTACTTC.

Only a few counts were recorded for this clone. The chain combines TRBV7-9 with TRBJ2-2; D perhaps matches TRBD1 (6 bases). The CDR3 covers 16 residues. Germline CDR1 is SEHNR and CDR2 is FQNEAQ (reference sequence). V gave up 2 bases and J gave up 5 bases, with 15 bases separating them. For the CDR3, the DNA is TGTGCCAGCAGCTTACCAACGCTTAGGGGGACCGGGGAGCTGTTTTTT. It encodes CASSLPTLRGTGELFF.

The V call is TRBV7-9, the J call TRBJ1-2; weak D call: TRBD1 (5 bases). The V and J ends lost 2 bases and 6 bases respectively, with 7 bases between them. The CDR3 has 12 residues. The V gene's germline CDR1 is SEHNR and CDR2 FQNEAQ (reference sequence). CDR3 DNA sequence: TGTGCCAGCAGCTTAACGGGGGATGGCTACACCTTC. This gives the protein CASSLTGDGYTF.

This chain connects TRBV18 to TRBJ1-1; 11 bases are shared with TRBD1. From germline, CDR1 is KGHSH and CDR2 LQKENI. The CDR3 spans 17 residues. Trimming cost V 1 base and J 1 base; bases outside gene matches: 5. CDR3 amino acids: CASSPRRTGGANTEAFF. The CDR3, as DNA: TGTGCCAGCTCACCACGACGGACAGGGGGCGCGAACACTGAAGCTTTCTTT.

This clone was picked up one time. The chain employs TRBV5-1 and TRBJ2-3; no clear D gene. V lost 1 base, J lost 7 bases, and 7 bases lay in between. The CDR3 spans 12 residues. Germline CDR1 and CDR2: SGHRS and YFSETQ. Written as DNA, the CDR3 is TGCGCCAGCAGCTTGTCTGAGAATACGCAGTATTTT. It translates to CASSLSENTQYF.

The rearrangement joins TRBV27 to TRBJ2-3, with 8 bases matching TRBD1. The V gene's germline CDR1 is MNHEY and CDR2 SMNVEV (reference sequence). The junction had 15 bases not matched to a gene; V was cut back by 1 base and J by 6 bases. The CDR3 extends over 18 amino acids. Here the CDR3 reads CASSLFPPTGDGGDTQYF. The CDR3 region has the DNA TGTGCCAGCAGTTTATTTCCCCCGACAGGGGATGGTGGCGATACGCAGTATTTT.

The chain carries TRBV28 and TRBJ2-1, with TRBD2 identical over 10 bases. The CDR3 is 14 amino acids. V trimming: 5 bases; J trimming: 4 bases; junction bases outside the gene matches: 2. From germline, CDR1 is MDHEN and CDR2 SYDVKM. CDR3 bases: TGTGCCAGCAGTCTAGCGGGAGTATACAATGAGCAGTTCTTC. Its protein product is CASSLAGVYNEQFF.

CDR3 in DNA: TGCGCCAGCAGTGAATTGGCAGGGAGGAGAGCTTTCTTT. Residues: CASSELAGRRAFF. J is TRBJ1-1 and V is TRBV10-2, with D maybe TRBD1 (5 bases). Trimming pared 3 bases from V and 10 bases from J, leaving 15 bases between. The CDR3 length is 13 residues. From germline, CDR1 is WSHSY and CDR2 SAAADI.

The J gene is TRBJ2-1, the V gene TRBV27; a possible D gene is TRBD2 (5 bases). V was pared by 6 bases and J by 2 bases, with 5 bases between. From germline, CDR1 is MNHEY and CDR2 SMNVEV (reference sequence). This CDR3 is built from 12 residues. This CDR3 reads CASRGAYNEQFF. The CDR3, as DNA: TGTGCCAGCAGGGGAGCCTACAATGAGCAGTTCTTC.

In its sample, this clone was seen once. The V call is TRBV5-6, the J call TRBJ2-3, with 9 bases fitting TRBD1. The CDR3 is 15 amino acids. Germline CDR1 and CDR2: SGHDT and YYEEEE. With 3 bases clipped from V and 4 bases from J, the junction kept 6 bases outside the gene matches. CDR3 sequence (DNA): TGTGCCAGCAGCTACACAGGGGGCCAAGCAGATACGCAGTATTTT. Translating it yields CASSYTGGQADTQYF.